Below are 8 T cell receptor beta chains sequenced from a single sample in a study of blood T cell repertoires in COVID-19. Profiling relied on immunoSEQ multiplex PCR, and the TCRdb table lists in-frame clones only, not all of them. Altogether about 41,000 clones are present, approximately 80% being singletons, with the ten largest covering around 45%. What was sequenced was peripheral blood. These receptors were obtained from a woman older than 75 with acute or convalescent COVID-19.

This chain joins TRBV19 and TRBJ1-6; a weak D match, TRBD1 (5 bases). This CDR3 has 15 residues. Trimming shortened V by 7 bases and J by 0 bases, and 10 bases separated the two germline ends. CDR1 LNHDA and CDR2 SQIVND come from the germline V gene (reference sequence). CDR3 sequence (DNA): TGTGCCAGTACCCCCGGGGGCTCCTATAATTCACCCCTCCACTTT. It specifies CASTPGGSYNSPLHF.

This chain uses TRBV7-8 with TRBJ1-1; D is undetermined. Trimming removed 5 bases at V and 8 bases at J, with 9 bases between. This CDR3 has 11 amino acids. Germline V gene lookup returns CDR1 SGHVS and CDR2 FQNEAQ. The CDR3 here is CASSRYQEAFF. The CDR3 DNA sequence: TGTGCCAGCAGCCGTTACCAGGAAGCTTTCTTT.

V and J are TRBV5-1 and TRBJ2-1; TRBD2 matches 8 bases. The CDR3 extends over 17 amino acids. The trim removed 4 bases at V and 3 bases at J, leaving 12 bases unmatched. Germline CDR1 reads SGHRS; CDR2 reads YFSETQ. CDR3 DNA sequence: TGCGCCAGCAGCCCACGAAGGCGGGGGGATTTCTACAATGAGCAGTTCTTC. It codes for CASSPRRRGDFYNEQFF.

The chain combines TRBV7-3 with TRBJ2-1; 14 nucleotides line up with TRBD2. This CDR3 is 17 amino acids long. After removal of 3 bases from V and 3 bases from J, the junction contained 4 bases not matched to a gene. From germline, CDR1 is SGHTA and CDR2 FQGTGA. The CDR3 here is CASSLGTSGGNYNEQFF. DNA for the CDR3: TGTGCCAGCAGCTTGGGGACTAGCGGGGGCAACTACAATGAGCAGTTCTTC.

The chain carries TRBV10-1 and TRBJ1-3; no reliable D call. Per germline, CDR1 WNHNN and CDR2 SYGVQD (reference sequence). This CDR3 contains 16 residues. Trimming cost V 0 bases and J 2 bases, with 11 bases left between them. CDR3 nucleotides: TGCGCCAGCAGTGAGTCGACGGGTACGGCTGGAAACACCATATATTTT. The encoded protein is CASSESTGTAGNTIYF.

This clone was picked up a small number of times. The CDR3 region has the DNA TGCGCCAGCAGCCAAGTTGGGTCGGGGGGGACGCTTTACAATGAGCAGTTCTTC. The encoded protein is CASSQVGSGGTLYNEQFF. V gene TRBV4-1 combines with J gene TRBJ2-1; 8 bases fit TRBD2. V lost 1 base, J lost 4 bases, and 12 bases stayed unmatched. Germline loops: CDR1 MGHRA, CDR2 YSYEKL. This CDR3 has 18 residues.

Worth noting for this clone: The junction shows a germline mismatch at one end, possibly a read error. The gene calls are TRBV12-3 or TRBV12-4 and TRBJ1-1; D is ambiguous. This CDR3 spans 11 amino acids. The CDR3 DNA follows: TGTGCCAGCAGTTTATCAGGCCCCAGGATCTTT. Translated, it gives CASSLSGPRIF.

The gene calls are TRBV19 and TRBJ1-5; the D is unclear. The CDR3 spans 16 residues. V was cut by 0 bases and J by 0 bases, with 9 bases left in between. Germline CDR1 is LNHDA and CDR2 is SQIVND (reference sequence). CDR3 sequence reads: CASSIESYYSNQPQHF. The DNA of the CDR3 is TGTGCCAGTAGTATAGAATCCTATTATAGCAATCAGCCCCAGCATTTT.